This entry is about one T cell receptor (beta chain). The CDR3 is made up of 14 amino acids. The germline V gene has CDR1 SGHAT and CDR2 FQNNGV. V gave up 5 bases and J gave up 7 bases; unmatched junction bases: 6. The protocol was immunoSEQ multiplex PCR, while the TCRdb copy is restricted to in-frame clones and leaves out a portion. The sample lists some 10,000 clones; 85% to 95% were seen once. The entry originates in a study of T cells in localized non-small cell lung cancer. Here the sequenced sample was peripheral blood, taken before any cancer treatment. The source of this sequence is a male donor aged 60 or over with stage III lung adenocarcinoma. V and J are TRBV11-2 and TRBJ2-1; 9 bases fit TRBD1. As DNA, the CDR3 is TGTGCCAGCAGCATAACAGGGGGCAGGAATGAGCAGTTCTTC. The encoded protein is CASSITGGRNEQFF.